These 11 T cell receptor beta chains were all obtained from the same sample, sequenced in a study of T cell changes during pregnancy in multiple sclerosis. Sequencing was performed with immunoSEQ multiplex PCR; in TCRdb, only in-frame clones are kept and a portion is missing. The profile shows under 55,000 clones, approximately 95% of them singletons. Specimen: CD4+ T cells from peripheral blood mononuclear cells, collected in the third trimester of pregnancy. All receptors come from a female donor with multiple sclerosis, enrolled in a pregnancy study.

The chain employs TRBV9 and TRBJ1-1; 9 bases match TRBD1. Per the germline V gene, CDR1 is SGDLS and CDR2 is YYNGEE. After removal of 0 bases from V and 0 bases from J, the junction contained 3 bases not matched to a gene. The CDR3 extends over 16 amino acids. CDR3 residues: CASSVAGTGMNTEAFF. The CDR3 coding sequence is TGTGCCAGCAGCGTAGCGGGGACAGGGATGAACACTGAAGCTTTCTTT.

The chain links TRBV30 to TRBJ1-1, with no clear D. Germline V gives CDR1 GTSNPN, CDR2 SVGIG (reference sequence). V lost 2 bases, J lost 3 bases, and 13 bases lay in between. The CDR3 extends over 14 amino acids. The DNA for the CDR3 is TGTGCCTGGAGTACATTGGGCATGGACACTGAAGCTTTCTTT. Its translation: CAWSTLGMDTEAFF.

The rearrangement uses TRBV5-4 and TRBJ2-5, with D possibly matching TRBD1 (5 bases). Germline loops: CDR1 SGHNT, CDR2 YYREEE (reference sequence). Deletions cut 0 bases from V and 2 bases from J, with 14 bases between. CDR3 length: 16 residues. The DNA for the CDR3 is TGTGCCAGCAGCTTGGCGCCCCCCGACAGACAAGAGACCCAGTACTTC. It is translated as CASSLAPPDRQETQYF.

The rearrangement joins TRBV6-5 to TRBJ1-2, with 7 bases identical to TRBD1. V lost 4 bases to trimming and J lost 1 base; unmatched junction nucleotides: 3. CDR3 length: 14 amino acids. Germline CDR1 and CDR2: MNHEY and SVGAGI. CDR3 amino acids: CASSSGQLNYGYTF. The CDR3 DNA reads TGTGCCAGCAGTTCGGGACAGCTTAACTATGGCTACACCTTC.

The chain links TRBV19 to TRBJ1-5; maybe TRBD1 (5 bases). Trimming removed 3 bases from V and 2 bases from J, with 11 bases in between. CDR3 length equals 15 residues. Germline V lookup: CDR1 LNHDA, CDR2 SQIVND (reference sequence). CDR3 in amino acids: CASSIGGARNQPQHF. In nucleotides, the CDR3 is TGTGCCAGTAGTATCGGAGGGGCACGCAATCAGCCCCAGCATTTT.

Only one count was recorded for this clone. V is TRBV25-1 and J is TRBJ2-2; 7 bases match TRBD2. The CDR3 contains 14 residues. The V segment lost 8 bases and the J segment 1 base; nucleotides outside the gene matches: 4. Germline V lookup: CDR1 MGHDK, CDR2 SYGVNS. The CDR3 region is CASDGGRNTGELFF. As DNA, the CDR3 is TGTGCCAGCGACGGGGGGAGGAACACCGGGGAGCTGTTTTTT.

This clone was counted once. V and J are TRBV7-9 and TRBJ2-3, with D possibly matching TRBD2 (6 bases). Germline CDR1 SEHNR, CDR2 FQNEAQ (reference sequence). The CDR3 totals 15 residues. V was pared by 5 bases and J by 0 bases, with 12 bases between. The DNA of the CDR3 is TGTGCCAGCAGCGTGGGACTCCTTAGCACAGATACGCAGTATTTT. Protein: CASSVGLLSTDTQYF.

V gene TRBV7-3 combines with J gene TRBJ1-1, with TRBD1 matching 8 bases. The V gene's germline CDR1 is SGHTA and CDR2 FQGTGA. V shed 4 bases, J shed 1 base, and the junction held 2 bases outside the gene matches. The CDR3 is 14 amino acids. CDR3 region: CASSSGTGNTEAFF. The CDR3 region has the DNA TGTGCCAGCAGCTCGGGGACAGGGAACACTGAAGCTTTCTTT. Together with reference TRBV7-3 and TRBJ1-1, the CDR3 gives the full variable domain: GAGVSQTPSNKVTEKGKYVELRCDPISGHTALYWYRQSLGQGPEFLIYFQGTGAADDSGLPNDRFFAVRPEGSVSTLKIQRTERGDSAVYLCASSSGTGNTEAFFGQGTRLTVV.

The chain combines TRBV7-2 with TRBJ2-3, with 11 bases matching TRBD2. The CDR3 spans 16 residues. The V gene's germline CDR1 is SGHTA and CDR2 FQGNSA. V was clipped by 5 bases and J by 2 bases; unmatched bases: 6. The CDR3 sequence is CASSLTSGSVTDTQYF. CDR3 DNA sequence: TGTGCCAGCAGCCTCACTAGCGGGAGTGTCACAGATACGCAGTATTTT.

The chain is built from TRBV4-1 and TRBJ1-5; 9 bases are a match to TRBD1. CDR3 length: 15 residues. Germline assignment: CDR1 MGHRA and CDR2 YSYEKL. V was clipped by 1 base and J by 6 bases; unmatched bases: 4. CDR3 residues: CASSQAGTGIQPQHF. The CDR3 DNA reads TGCGCCAGCAGCCAAGCTGGGACAGGGATTCAGCCCCAGCATTTT.

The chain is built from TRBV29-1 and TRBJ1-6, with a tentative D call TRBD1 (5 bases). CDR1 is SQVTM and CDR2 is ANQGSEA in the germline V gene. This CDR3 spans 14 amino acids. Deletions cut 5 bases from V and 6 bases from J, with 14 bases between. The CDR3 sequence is CSVSTGTFNSPLHF. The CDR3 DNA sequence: TGCAGCGTTTCGACCGGGACTTTTAATTCACCCCTCCACTTT.